This T cell receptor (beta chain) stems from a study of patients and donors after allogeneic stem cell transplantation. TCRdb ran MiXCR on the RT-PCR reads and lists one entry per CDR3 protein. The table has some 200,000 distinct CDR3 sequences, 41% seen once. The V end was cut by 5 bases, the J end by 0 bases, with 11 bases between. The CDR3 is made up of 15 amino acids. CDR1 MNHEY and CDR2 SMNVEV come from the germline V gene (reference sequence). This clonotype was observed a handful of times. This sequence joins TRBV27 and TRBJ2-1; D remains unclear. Sequencing was done on a sample of blood, either unsorted or a sorted T cell fraction (not recorded which). The origin of this receptor is a human donor who was either an allogeneic HSCT recipient or a stem cell or donor lymphocyte infusion donor (not recorded which). It is not recorded whose cells these are; they may come from a transplant donor. The CDR3 DNA is TGTGCCAGCAGTAAAGACCTTTCCTCCTACAATGAGCAGTTCTTC. It is translated as CASSKDLSSYNEQFF.